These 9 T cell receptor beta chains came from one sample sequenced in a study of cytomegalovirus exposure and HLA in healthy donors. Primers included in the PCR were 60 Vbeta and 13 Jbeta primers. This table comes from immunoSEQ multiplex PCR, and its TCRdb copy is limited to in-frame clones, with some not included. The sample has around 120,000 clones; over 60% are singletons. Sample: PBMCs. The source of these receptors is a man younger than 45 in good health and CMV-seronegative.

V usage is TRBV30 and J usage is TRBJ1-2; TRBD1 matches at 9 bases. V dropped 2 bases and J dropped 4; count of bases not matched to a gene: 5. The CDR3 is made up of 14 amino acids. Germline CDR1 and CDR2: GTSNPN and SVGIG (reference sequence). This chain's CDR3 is CAWSTGTGTYGYTF. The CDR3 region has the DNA TGTGCCTGGAGTACCGGGACAGGGACCTATGGCTACACCTTC. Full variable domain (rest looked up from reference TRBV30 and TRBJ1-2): SQTIHQWPATLVQPVGSPLSLECTVEGTSNPNLYWYRQAAGRGLQLLFYSVGIGQISSEVPQNLSASRPQDRQFILSSKKLLLSDSGFYLCAWSTGTGTYGYTFGSGTRLTVV.

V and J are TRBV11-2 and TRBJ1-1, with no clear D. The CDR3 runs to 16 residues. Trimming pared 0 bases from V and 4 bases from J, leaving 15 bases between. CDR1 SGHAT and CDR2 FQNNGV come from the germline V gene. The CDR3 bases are TGTGCCAGCAGCTTAGATTACGGGATCGCGGGCACTGAAGCTTTCTTT. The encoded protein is CASSLDYGIAGTEAFF. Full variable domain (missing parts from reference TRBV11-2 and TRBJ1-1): EAGVAQSPRYKIIEKRQSVAFWCNPISGHATLYWYQQILGQGPKLLIQFQNNGVVDDSQLPKDRFSAERLKGVDSTLKIQPAKLEDSAVYLCASSLDYGIAGTEAFFGQGTRLTVV.

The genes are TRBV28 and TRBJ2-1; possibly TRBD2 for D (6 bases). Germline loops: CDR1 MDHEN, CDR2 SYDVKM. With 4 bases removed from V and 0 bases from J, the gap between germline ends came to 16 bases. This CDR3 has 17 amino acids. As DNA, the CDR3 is TGTGCCAGCAGTTCCACCTCCGGAGGGAACTCCTACAATGAGCAGTTCTTC. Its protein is CASSSTSGGNSYNEQFF.

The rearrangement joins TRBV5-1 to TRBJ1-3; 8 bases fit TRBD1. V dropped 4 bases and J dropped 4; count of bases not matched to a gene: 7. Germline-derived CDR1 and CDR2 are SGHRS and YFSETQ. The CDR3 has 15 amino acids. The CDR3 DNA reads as TGCGCCAGCAGCCCGGACAGGGTGAGAGGAAACACCATATATTTT. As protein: CASSPDRVRGNTIYF.

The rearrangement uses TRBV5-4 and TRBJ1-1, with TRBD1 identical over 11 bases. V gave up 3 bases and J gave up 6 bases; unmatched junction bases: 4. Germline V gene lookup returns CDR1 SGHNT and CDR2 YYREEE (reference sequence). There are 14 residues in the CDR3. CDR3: CASSWGQGEAEAFF. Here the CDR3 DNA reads TGTGCCAGCAGCTGGGGACAGGGGGAAGCTGAAGCTTTCTTT.

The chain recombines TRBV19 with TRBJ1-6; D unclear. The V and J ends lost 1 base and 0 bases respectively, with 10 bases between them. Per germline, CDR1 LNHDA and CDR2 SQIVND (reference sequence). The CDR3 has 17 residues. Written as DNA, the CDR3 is TGTGCCAGTAGTATAGGGAGTGGAAGCTCCTATAATTCACCCCTCCACTTT. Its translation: CASSIGSGSSYNSPLHF.

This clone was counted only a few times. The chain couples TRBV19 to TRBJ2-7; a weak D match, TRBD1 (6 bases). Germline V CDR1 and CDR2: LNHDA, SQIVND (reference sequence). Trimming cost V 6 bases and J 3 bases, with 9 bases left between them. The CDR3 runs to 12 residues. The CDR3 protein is CASSSDSYEQYF. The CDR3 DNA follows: TGTGCCAGTAGCTCGGACAGCTACGAGCAGTACTTC.

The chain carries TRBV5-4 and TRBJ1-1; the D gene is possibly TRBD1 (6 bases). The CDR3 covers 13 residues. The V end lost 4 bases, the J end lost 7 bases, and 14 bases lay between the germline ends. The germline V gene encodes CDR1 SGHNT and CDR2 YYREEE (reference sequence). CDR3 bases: TGTGCCAGCAGCCCTCGGACAGCCAATGAAGCTTTCTTT. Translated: CASSPRTANEAFF.

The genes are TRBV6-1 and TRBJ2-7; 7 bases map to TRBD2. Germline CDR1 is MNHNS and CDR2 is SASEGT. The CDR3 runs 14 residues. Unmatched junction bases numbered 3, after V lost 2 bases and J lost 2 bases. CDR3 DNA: TGTGCCAGCAGTGAATTGGGACTAACCTACGAGCAGTACTTC. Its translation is CASSELGLTYEQYF.